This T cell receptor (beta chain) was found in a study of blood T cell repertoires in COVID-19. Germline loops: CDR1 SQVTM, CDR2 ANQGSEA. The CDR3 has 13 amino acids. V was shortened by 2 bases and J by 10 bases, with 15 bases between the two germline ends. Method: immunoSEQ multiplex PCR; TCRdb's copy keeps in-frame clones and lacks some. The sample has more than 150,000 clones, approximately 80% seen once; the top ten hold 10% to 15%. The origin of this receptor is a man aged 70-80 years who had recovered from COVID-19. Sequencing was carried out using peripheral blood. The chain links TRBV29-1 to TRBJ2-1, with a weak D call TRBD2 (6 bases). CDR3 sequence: CSVETGSPREQFF. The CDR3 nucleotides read TGCAGCGTTGAAACCGGGAGTCCGCGAGAGCAGTTCTTC.